The 11 T cell receptor beta chains below all came from one sample that was sequenced in a study of blood T cell repertoires in COVID-19. The data were produced by immunoSEQ multiplex PCR, yet TCRdb's version contains in-frame clones alone and is incomplete. The repertoire holds 100,000 to 150,000 clones, with 82% as singletons. The sequencing input was peripheral blood. The receptors come from a woman aged 70-85 years with acute or convalescent COVID-19.

The chain carries TRBV19 and TRBJ1-2, with 10 bases lining up with TRBD1. The V gene's germline CDR1 is LNHDA and CDR2 SQIVND (reference sequence). The trim removed 6 bases at V and 2 bases at J, leaving 9 bases unmatched. This CDR3 has 16 residues. The CDR3 DNA sequence: TGTGCCAGTAGATGGGGGACAGGGGCAGGAAACTATGGCTACACCTTC. Protein sequence: CASRWGTGAGNYGYTF.

The chain is built from TRBV6-1 and TRBJ1-5; TRBD1 might be the D (6 bases). Trimming removed 2 bases from V and 5 bases from J, with 13 bases in between. This CDR3 spans 15 amino acids. Germline V CDR1 and CDR2: MNHNS, SASEGT. The CDR3 loop is CASSEQGRRDQPQHF. In DNA form, the CDR3 reads TGTGCCAGCAGTGAACAGGGGCGTCGGGATCAGCCCCAGCATTTT.

CDR3 sequence: CAASYSSTSTGELFF. CDR3 DNA: TGTGCCGCTTCCTACAGCAGCACGAGCACCGGGGAGCTGTTTTTT. This rearrangement joins TRBV2 to TRBJ2-2; D gene unclear. Germline-derived CDR1 and CDR2 are SNHLY and FYNNEI. The CDR3 is 15 amino acids. Trimming removed 11 bases from V and 4 bases from J, with 20 bases in between. Looking up the rest from reference TRBV2 and TRBJ2-2 gives the full variable domain: EPEVTQTPSHQVTQMGQEVILRCVPISNHLYFYWYRQILGQKVEFLVSFYNNEISEKSEIFDDQFSVERPDGSNFTLKIRSTKLEDSAMYFCAASYSSTSTGELFFGEGSRLTVL.

The V and J genes are TRBV27 and TRBJ1-3; D is possibly TRBD1 (5 bases). The germline V gene has CDR1 MNHEY and CDR2 SMNVEV (reference sequence). CDR3 size: 14 residues. V dropped 9 bases and J dropped 1 base, with 13 bases sitting between them. The CDR3 spells CAREGFTSGNTIYF. The CDR3 coding sequence is TGTGCCAGGGAGGGGTTTACTTCTGGAAACACCATATATTTT.

This clone was seen just once. This sequence joins TRBV19 and TRBJ1-6; D is undetermined. The germline V and J ends were trimmed by 5 bases and 0 bases, with 8 bases remaining between them. This CDR3 region has 15 residues. The germline CDR1 and CDR2 sequences are LNHDA and SQIVND (reference sequence). The CDR3 region has the DNA TGTGCCAGTAGTCTTGAGGGCTCCTATAATTCACCCCTCCACTTT. Translation gives CASSLEGSYNSPLHF.

This clone has a single count. The genes are TRBV18 and TRBJ1-2; 9 bases fit TRBD1. Looked up from germline, CDR1 is KGHSH and CDR2 is LQKENI. The CDR3 contains 12 residues. Trimming removed 5 bases from V and 6 bases from J; junction bases left unmatched: 1. CDR3 nucleotides: TGTGCCAGCTCAACAGGGGGCGATGGCTACACCTTC. It is translated as CASSTGGDGYTF.

The CDR3 coding sequence is TGTGCCAGCAGCGGGGGACAGGAACAAGAGACCCAGTACTTC. This translates into CASSGGQEQETQYF. The rearrangement links TRBV5-4 to TRBJ2-5; 8 nucleotides line up with TRBD1. The CDR3 covers 14 residues. CDR1 and CDR2 from the germline V gene are SGHNT and YYREEE (reference sequence). Trimming cost V 4 bases and J 2 bases; bases outside gene matches: 4.

This clone was seen a handful of times. CDR3 sequence (DNA): TGTGCCAGCAGCCAAGTATCGCAGGGTATAAGGGAGCAGTACTTC. This encodes CASSQVSQGIREQYF. The chain carries TRBV3-1 (or the pseudogene TRBV3-2) and TRBJ2-7, with a tentative D call TRBD1 (5 bases). V dropped 1 base and J dropped 7 bases, with 17 bases sitting between them. CDR3 length: 15 amino acids. CDR1 LGHDT and CDR2 YNNKEL come from the germline V gene (reference sequence).

The chain employs TRBV30 and TRBJ1-5; 9 nucleotides align to TRBD1. This CDR3 has 16 residues. The germline CDR1 and CDR2 sequences are GTSNPN and SVGIG (reference sequence). Losses at the gene ends were 3 bases for V and 5 bases for J; bases not matched to a gene: 11. The CDR3 reads CAWRVQGARDDQPQHF. In DNA, the CDR3 is TGTGCCTGGAGAGTACAGGGGGCTCGTGACGATCAGCCCCAGCATTTT.

The chain has TRBV4-3 and TRBJ1-1; no reliable D call. CDR1 is LGHNA and CDR2 is YSLEER in the germline V gene. CDR3 length: 16 amino acids. Deletions cut 2 bases from V and 0 bases from J, with 13 bases between. CDR3 coding DNA: TGCGCCAGCAGCCAAACGGATGCGGGCGTGAACACTGAAGCTTTCTTT. Translated: CASSQTDAGVNTEAFF.

The chain joins TRBV20-1 to TRBJ2-7; 7 bases match TRBD1. Germline CDR1 and CDR2: DFQATT and SNEGSKA (reference sequence). Trimming removed 3 bases from V and 7 bases from J; junction bases left unmatched: 6. The CDR3 has 12 amino acids. The DNA of the CDR3 is TGCAGTGCTAGTAGGGACAGCTGGGAGCAGTACTTC. Its translation: CSASRDSWEQYF.